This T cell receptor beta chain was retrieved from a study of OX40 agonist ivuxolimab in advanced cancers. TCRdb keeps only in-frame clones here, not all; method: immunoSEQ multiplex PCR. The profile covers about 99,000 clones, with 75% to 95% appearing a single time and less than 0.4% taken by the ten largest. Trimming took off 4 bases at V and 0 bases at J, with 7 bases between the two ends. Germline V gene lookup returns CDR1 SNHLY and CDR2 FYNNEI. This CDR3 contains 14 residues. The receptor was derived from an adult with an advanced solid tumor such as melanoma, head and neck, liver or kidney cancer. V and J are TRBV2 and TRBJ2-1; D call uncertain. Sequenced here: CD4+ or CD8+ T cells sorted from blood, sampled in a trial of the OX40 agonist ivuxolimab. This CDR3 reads CASSVLSSYNEQFF. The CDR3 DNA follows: TGTGCCAGCAGTGTGTTGAGCTCCTACAATGAGCAGTTCTTC.